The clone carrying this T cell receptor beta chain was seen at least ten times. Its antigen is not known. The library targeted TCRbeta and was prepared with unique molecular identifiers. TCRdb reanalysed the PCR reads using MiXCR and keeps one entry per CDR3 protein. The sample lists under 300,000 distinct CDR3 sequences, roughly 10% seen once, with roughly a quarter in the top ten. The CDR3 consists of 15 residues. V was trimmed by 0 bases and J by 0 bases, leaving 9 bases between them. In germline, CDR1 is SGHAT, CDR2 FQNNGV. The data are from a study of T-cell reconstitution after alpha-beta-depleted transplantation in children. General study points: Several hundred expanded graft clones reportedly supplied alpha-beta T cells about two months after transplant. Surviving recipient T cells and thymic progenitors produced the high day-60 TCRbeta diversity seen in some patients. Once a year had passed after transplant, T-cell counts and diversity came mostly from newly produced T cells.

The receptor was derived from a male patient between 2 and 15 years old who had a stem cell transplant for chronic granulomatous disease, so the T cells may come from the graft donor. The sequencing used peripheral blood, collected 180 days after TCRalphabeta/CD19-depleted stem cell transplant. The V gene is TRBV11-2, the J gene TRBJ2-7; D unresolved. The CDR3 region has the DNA TGTGCCAGCAGCTTAGATTTGGCTCACTCCTACGAGCAGTACTTC. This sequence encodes CASSLDLAHSYEQYF. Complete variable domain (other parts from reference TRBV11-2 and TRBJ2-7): EAGVAQSPRYKIIEKRQSVAFWCNPISGHATLYWYQQILGQGPKLLIQFQNNGVVDDSQLPKDRFSAERLKGVDSTLKIQPAKLEDSAVYLCASSLDLAHSYEQYFGPGTRLTVT.